This passage covers 17 T cell receptor beta chains from one sample sequenced in a study of technical replicates of blood from four donors. Measured with immunoSEQ multiplex PCR; TCRdb has only the in-frame clones, and not every one. The table shows tens of thousands of clones, with 95% to 97% occurring only once. Sequencing was carried out using T cells isolated from PBMCs. The source is a human donor in good health.

CDR3 residues: CASSFTGGYEQYF. The DNA of the CDR3 is TGCGCCAGCAGCTTTACGGGAGGGTACGAGCAGTACTTC. The chain recombines TRBV5-1 with TRBJ2-7, with TRBD2 matching over 8 bases. The junction had 2 bases not matched to a gene; V was cut back by 2 bases and J by 4 bases. The V gene's germline CDR1 is SGHRS and CDR2 YFSETQ. CDR3 length equals 13 residues.

The count of this clone is one. The chain employs TRBV7-2 and TRBJ1-1; D unresolved. The germline V and J ends were trimmed by 0 bases and 5 bases, with 13 bases remaining between them. The length of the CDR3 is 15 residues. Germline V gene sequence: CDR1 SGHTA, CDR2 FQGNSA. The CDR3 protein is CASSLAGQVGTEAFF. CDR3 nucleotide sequence: TGTGCCAGCAGCTTAGCGGGCCAGGTAGGAACTGAAGCTTTCTTT.

The chain employs TRBV4-3 and TRBJ2-1; no reliable D call. This CDR3 has 16 residues. V lost 0 bases and J lost 4, with 13 bases in between. Germline assignment: CDR1 LGHNA and CDR2 YSLEER. DNA for the CDR3: TGCGCCAGCAGCCAAGATTTGATTGGGCAATACAATGAGCAGTTCTTC. Protein sequence: CASSQDLIGQYNEQFF.

The chain links TRBV14 to TRBJ2-7; TRBD2 agrees at 8 bases. Germline CDR1 is SGHDN and CDR2 is FVKESK. J was trimmed by 3 bases and V by 4 bases; bases with no gene match: 8. This CDR3 is built from 15 residues. The CDR3 protein is CASSPGGSGIYEQYF. CDR3 bases: TGTGCCAGCAGCCCTGGGGGTAGCGGGATCTACGAGCAGTACTTC.

This clone has only one observation. The rearrangement links TRBV19 to TRBJ1-5, with D perhaps matching TRBD1 (5 bases). The CDR3 consists of 15 residues. Trimming took off 2 bases at V and 3 bases at J, with 11 bases between the two ends. The germline V gene has CDR1 LNHDA and CDR2 SQIVND (reference sequence). In DNA form, the CDR3 reads TGTGCCAGTAGTATAAGGGGACTTCTCAATCAGCCCCAGCATTTT. Protein sequence: CASSIRGLLNQPQHF.

The CDR3 nucleotides are TGTGCCAGCAGACGACAGGGGGCAACCGGGGAGCTGTTTTTT. Translation: CASRRQGATGELFF. This rearrangement joins TRBV11-2 to TRBJ2-2, with 10 bases matching TRBD1. Germline V CDR1 and CDR2: SGHAT, FQNNGV. V lost 6 bases and J lost 5; bases outside the gene matches: 3. The CDR3 contains 14 residues.

The chain recombines TRBV19 with TRBJ2-7; 7 positions agree with TRBD1. The germline CDR1 and CDR2 sequences are LNHDA and SQIVND (reference sequence). The V and J ends lost 5 bases and 3 bases, in that order; junction bases with no gene match: 4. This CDR3 has 13 residues. The CDR3 region has the DNA TGTGCCAGTAGTTGGACAGGAGGCTACGAGCAGTACTTC. Encoded protein: CASSWTGGYEQYF.

The rearrangement uses TRBV19 and TRBJ1-2; the match to TRBD1 covers 8 bases. The CDR3 consists of 15 residues. The V gene's germline CDR1 is LNHDA and CDR2 SQIVND (reference sequence). Germline trimming cut 3 bases from V and 3 bases from J; bases unmatched to any gene: 6. The CDR3 loop is CASSIPRQGHYGYTF. In DNA, the CDR3 is TGTGCCAGTAGTATCCCCCGACAGGGGCACTATGGCTACACCTTC.

The chain has TRBV27 and TRBJ2-5, with 11 bases fitting TRBD2. Germline V lookup: CDR1 MNHEY, CDR2 SMNVEV (reference sequence). V was clipped by 5 bases and J by 1 base; unmatched bases: 3. The CDR3 consists of 15 residues. CDR3: CASSRTSGPQETQYF. CDR3 DNA sequence: TGTGCCAGCAGTCGGACTAGCGGGCCCCAAGAGACCCAGTACTTC.

CDR3 DNA sequence: TGTGCCAGCTCACCCAGGACAGGGAACTATGGCTACACCTTC. This encodes CASSPRTGNYGYTF. V usage is TRBV18 and J usage is TRBJ1-2; 8 bases are shared with TRBD1. The germline V gene encodes CDR1 KGHSH and CDR2 LQKENI. With V trimmed by 3 bases and J by 2 bases, 2 bases remained unmatched. The CDR3 sequence is 14 residues long.

The chain uses TRBV6-5 and TRBJ1-6, with D maybe TRBD1 (5 bases). Germline assignment: CDR1 MNHEY and CDR2 SVGAGI. V lost 6 bases, J lost 10 bases, and 10 bases lay in between. The CDR3 runs to 12 residues. The CDR3 DNA reads as TGTGCCAGCAGACCAGGGAAATCACCCCTCCACTTT. Amino acid sequence: CASRPGKSPLHF.

The genes are TRBV10-3 and TRBJ2-5; D is unresolved. This CDR3 region has 14 residues. Germline CDR1 is ENHRY and CDR2 is SYGVKD. Trimming pared 0 bases from V and 1 base from J, leaving 6 bases between. CDR3 nucleotides: TGTGCCATCAGTGAGTCTTCTACCCAAGAGACCCAGTACTTC. Its translation: CAISESSTQETQYF.

The chain uses TRBV2 and TRBJ2-7, with D possibly TRBD1 on 5 matching bases. The CDR3 loop spans 13 amino acids. The V end was cut by 6 bases, the J end by 3 bases, with 12 bases between. Germline V gene sequence: CDR1 SNHLY, CDR2 FYNNEI. In DNA, the CDR3 is TGTGCCAGCAGCGATCAGGGATTCTACGAGCAGTACTTC. The encoded protein is CASSDQGFYEQYF.

This clone was seen a single time. This chain links TRBV5-3 with TRBJ2-3; 12 bases agree with TRBD2. TRBV5-3 is sorted into the ORF group, with uncertain function. The V and J ends lost 5 bases and 6 bases, in that order; junction bases with no gene match: 16. This CDR3 has 18 amino acids. CDR3 residues: CARSHRLAGVKELDTQYF. In nucleotides, the CDR3 is TGTGCCAGAAGTCATAGACTAGCGGGAGTGAAAGAGCTCGATACGCAGTATTTT.

The V and J genes are TRBV6-5 and TRBJ2-5, with D maybe TRBD2 (5 bases). Germline V gene lookup returns CDR1 MNHEY and CDR2 SVGAGI. The CDR3 extends over 15 amino acids. Trimming removed 6 bases from V and 3 bases from J, with 17 bases in between. Here the CDR3 reads CASRRTNSEKETQYF. The CDR3 DNA reads as TGTGCCAGCAGGCGTACGAATAGCGAAAAAGAGACCCAGTACTTC.

This chain connects TRBV7-2 to TRBJ2-3; 7 bases are shared with TRBD2. CDR1 SGHTA and CDR2 FQGNSA come from the germline V gene. The CDR3 totals 15 residues. V dropped 4 bases and J dropped 1; count of bases not matched to a gene: 5. The CDR3 loop reads CASSWGGVGTDTQYF. CDR3 coding DNA: TGTGCCAGCAGCTGGGGGGGGGTTGGCACAGATACGCAGTATTTT.

The V and J genes are TRBV19 and TRBJ2-7, with D possibly matching TRBD2 (6 bases). CDR3 size: 13 residues. Germline lookup yields CDR1 LNHDA and CDR2 SQIVND (reference sequence). Trimming pared 7 bases from V and 6 bases from J, leaving 16 bases between. The CDR3 loop is CASTPGQGGEQYF. CDR3 coding DNA: TGTGCCAGTACACCGGGGCAGGGAGGCGAGCAGTACTTC.